The present TCR beta chain was sequenced within a study of T cell responses to AZD1222 COVID-19 vaccine. This CDR3 spans 14 amino acids. Trimming stripped 5 bases from V and 3 bases from J, with 13 bases between. Germline CDR1 and CDR2: SEHNR and FQNEAQ (reference sequence). Analysis merged second doses at about 4 or about 12 weeks. Study results and limitations: Clonal diversity was possibly underestimated; the donors were predominantly white British and more often female. Vaccination with two AZD1222 doses was followed by a rise in Spike-specific TCR breadth and depth. Only 6 or 7 people who got AZD1222 tested seropositive at baseline.

As regards this clone: Its specificity is not known.

Some clones are missing from TCRdb's copy, which holds only in-frame ones; the method was immunoSEQ multiplex PCR. The sample holds about 140,000 clones, about 92% seen once. The chain uses TRBV7-9 and TRBJ1-2; D unclear. Sequencing was performed on peripheral blood, taken 28 days after the second AZD1222 dose. The receptor comes from an adult who received the AZD1222 COVID-19 vaccine. CDR3: CASSPPGRYYGYTF. Written as DNA, the CDR3 is TGTGCCAGCAGCCCCCCTGGCAGGTACTATGGCTACACCTTC.